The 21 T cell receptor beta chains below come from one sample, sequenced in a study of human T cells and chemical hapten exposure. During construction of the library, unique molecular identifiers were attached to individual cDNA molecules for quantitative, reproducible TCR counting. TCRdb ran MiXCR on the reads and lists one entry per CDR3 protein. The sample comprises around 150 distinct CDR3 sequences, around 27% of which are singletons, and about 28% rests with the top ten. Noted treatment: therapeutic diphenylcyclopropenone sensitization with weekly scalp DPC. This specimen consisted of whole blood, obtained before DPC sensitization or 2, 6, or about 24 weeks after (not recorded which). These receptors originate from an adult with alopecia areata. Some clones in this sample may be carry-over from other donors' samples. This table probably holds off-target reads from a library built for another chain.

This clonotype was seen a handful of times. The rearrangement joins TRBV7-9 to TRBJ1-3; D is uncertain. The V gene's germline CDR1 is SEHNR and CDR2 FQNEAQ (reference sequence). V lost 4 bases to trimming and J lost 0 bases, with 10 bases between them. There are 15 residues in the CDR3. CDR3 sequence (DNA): TGTGCCAGCAGCTCCGAGAAGCTCTCTGGAAACACCATATATTTT. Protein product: CASSSEKLSGNTIYF.

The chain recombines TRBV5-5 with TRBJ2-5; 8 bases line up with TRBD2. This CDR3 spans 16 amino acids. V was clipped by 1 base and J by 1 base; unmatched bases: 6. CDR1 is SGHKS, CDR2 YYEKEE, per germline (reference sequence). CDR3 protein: CASSLTAGTSQETQYF. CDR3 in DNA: TGTGCCAGCAGCTTGACGGCCGGGACTAGCCAAGAGACCCAGTACTTC.

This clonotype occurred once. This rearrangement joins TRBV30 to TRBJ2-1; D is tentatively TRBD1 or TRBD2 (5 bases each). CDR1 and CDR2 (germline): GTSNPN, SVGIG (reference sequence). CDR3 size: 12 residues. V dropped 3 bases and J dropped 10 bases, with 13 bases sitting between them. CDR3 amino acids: CAWRRGVYEQFF. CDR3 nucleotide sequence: TGTGCCTGGAGAAGGGGAGTATACGAGCAGTTCTTC.

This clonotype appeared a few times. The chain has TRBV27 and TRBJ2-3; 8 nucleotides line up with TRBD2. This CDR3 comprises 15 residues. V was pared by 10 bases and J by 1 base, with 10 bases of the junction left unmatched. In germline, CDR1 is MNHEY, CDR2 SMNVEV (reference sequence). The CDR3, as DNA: TGTGCCATCGGGCGGGGACTAGGTGGCACAGATACGCAGTATTTT. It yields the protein CAIGRGLGGTDTQYF.

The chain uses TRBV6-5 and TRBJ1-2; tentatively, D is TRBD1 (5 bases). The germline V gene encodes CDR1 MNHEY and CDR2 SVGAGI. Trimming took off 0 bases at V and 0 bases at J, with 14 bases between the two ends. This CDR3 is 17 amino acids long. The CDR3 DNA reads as TGTGCCAGCAGTTACTCGAGGCAGGGTCTTGCTAACTATGGCTACACCTTC. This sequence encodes CASSYSRQGLANYGYTF.

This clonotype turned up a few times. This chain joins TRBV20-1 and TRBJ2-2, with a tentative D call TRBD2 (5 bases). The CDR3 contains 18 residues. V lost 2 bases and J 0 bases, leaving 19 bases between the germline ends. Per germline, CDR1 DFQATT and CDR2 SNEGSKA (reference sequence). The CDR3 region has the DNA TGCAGTGCTAGAAAACTACCCCCAACGGGGTCGAACACCGGGGAGCTGTTTTTT. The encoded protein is CSARKLPPTGSNTGELFF.

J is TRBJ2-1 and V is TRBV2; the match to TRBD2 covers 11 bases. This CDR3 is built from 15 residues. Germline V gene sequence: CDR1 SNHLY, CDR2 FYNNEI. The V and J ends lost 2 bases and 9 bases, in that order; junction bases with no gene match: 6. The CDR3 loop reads CASSEYSGGAGEQFF. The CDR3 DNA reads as TGTGCCAGCAGTGAATATAGCGGGGGGGCCGGTGAGCAGTTCTTC.

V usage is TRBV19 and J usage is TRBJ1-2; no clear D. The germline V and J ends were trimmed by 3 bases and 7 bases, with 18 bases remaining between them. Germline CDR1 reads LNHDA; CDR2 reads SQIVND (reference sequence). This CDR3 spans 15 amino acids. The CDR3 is CASSMKWVNKPGYTF. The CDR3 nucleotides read TGTGCCAGTAGTATGAAGTGGGTCAACAAACCTGGCTACACCTTC.

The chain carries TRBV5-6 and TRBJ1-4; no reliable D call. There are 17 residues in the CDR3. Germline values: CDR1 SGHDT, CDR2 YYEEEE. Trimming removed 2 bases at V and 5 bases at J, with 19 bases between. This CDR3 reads CASSFYGLSEANEKLFF. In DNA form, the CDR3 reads TGTGCCAGCAGCTTCTATGGGCTGTCGGAGGCCAATGAAAAACTGTTTTTT.

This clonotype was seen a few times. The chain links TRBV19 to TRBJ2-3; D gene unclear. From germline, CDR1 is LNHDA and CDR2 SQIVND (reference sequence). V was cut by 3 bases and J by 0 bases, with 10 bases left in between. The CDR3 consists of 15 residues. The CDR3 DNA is TGTGCCAGTAGTATTCGCGGATATAGCACAGATACGCAGTATTTT. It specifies CASSIRGYSTDTQYF.

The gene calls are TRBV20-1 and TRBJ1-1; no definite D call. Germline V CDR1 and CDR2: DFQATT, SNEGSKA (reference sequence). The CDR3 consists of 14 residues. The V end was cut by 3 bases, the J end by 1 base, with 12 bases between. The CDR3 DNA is TGCAGTGCTAGTCGACCCAACAAGAACACTGAAGCTTTCTTT. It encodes CSASRPNKNTEAFF.

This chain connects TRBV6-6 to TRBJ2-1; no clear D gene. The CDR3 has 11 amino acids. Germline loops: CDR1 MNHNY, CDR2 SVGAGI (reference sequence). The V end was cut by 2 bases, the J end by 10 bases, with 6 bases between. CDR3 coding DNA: TGTGCCAGCAGTTACCAAGGGGAGCAGTTCTTC. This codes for CASSYQGEQFF.

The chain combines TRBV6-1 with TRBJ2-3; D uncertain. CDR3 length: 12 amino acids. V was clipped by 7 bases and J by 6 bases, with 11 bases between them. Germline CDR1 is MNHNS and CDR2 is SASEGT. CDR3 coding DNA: TGTGCCAGCATGATGTCCCCGGATACGCAGTATTTT. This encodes CASMMSPDTQYF.

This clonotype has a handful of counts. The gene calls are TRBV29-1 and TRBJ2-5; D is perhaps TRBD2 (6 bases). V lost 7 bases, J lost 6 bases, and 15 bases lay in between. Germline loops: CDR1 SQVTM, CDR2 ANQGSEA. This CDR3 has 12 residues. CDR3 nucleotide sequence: TGCAGCGGGGAGAGCGGGCAAAAGACCCAGTACTTC. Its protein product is CSGESGQKTQYF.

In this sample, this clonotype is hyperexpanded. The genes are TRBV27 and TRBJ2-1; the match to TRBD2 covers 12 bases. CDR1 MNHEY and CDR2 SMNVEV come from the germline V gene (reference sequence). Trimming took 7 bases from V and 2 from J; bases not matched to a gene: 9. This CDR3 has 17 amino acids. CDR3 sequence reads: CASMRWSSGGAYNEQFF. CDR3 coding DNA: TGTGCCAGCATGCGATGGTCTAGCGGGGGGGCCTACAATGAGCAGTTCTTC.

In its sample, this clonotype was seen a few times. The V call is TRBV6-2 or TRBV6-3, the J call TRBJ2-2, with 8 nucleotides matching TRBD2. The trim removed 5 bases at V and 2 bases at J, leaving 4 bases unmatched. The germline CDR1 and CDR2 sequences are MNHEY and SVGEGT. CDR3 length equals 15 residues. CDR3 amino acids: CASSPTSANTGELFF. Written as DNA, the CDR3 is TGTGCCAGCAGTCCGACTAGCGCCAACACCGGGGAGCTGTTTTTT.

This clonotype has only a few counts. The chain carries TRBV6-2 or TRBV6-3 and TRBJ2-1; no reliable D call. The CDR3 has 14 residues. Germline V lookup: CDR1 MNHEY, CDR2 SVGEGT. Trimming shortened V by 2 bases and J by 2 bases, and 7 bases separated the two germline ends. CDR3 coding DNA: TGTGCCAGCAGTTACCTAGGCCCCTACAATGAGCAGTTCTTC. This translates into CASSYLGPYNEQFF.

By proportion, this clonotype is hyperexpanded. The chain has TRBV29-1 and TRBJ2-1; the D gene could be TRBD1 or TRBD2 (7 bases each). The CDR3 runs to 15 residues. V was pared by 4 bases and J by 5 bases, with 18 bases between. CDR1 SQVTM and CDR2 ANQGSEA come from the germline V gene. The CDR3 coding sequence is TGCAGCGTTGTTCTTTGGCAGGGGGGGAACAATGAGCAGTTCTTC. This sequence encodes CSVVLWQGGNNEQFF.

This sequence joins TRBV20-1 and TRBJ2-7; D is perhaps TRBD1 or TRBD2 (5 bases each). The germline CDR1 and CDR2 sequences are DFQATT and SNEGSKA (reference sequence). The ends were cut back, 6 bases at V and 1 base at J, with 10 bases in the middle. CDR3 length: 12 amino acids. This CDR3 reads CSATGTSYEQYF. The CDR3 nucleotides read TGCAGTGCCACCGGGACGTCCTACGAGCAGTACTTC.

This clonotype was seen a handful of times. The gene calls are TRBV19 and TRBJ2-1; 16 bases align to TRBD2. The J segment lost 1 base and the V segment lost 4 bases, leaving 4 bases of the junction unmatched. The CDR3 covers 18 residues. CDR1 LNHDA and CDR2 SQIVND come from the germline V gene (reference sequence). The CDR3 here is CASSRGLAGGPSYNEQFF. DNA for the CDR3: TGTGCCAGTAGTAGGGGACTAGCGGGAGGGCCGTCCTACAATGAGCAGTTCTTC.

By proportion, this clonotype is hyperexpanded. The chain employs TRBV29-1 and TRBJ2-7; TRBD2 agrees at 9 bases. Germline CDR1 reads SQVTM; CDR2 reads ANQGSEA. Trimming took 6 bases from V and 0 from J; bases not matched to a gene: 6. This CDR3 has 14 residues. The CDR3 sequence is CSVRPGLASYEQYF. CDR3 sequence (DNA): TGCAGCGTGAGACCGGGACTAGCCTCCTACGAGCAGTACTTC.